This TCR beta chain stems from a study of CD4 T cells in relation to SARS-CoV-2 and coronaviruses. Whole-study context: ViraFEST: roughly 10-day antigen culture of PBMCs, then TCR beta CDR3 sequencing. Convalescent patients had median age about 37 years, range roughly 20 to 72.

Naive and memory CD4+ T cells came from enriched cryopreserved PBMCs. The assay was immunoSEQ multiplex PCR, and TCRdb's table has in-frame clones only and misses some. The sample shows tens of thousands of clones, 84% of them seen only once. As to this clone: The antigen remains unidentified.

This CDR3 is built from 15 residues. Deletions cut 2 bases from V and 4 bases from J, with 15 bases between. Germline loops: CDR1 GTSNPN, CDR2 SVGIG (reference sequence). This clonotype was sampled from an adult with COVID-19. The chain uses TRBV30 and TRBJ2-1; the D gene could be TRBD1 or TRBD2 (5 bases each). The specimen was naive CD4+ T cells from PBMCs, cultured in vitro. The subset was: naive CD4+ T cells isolated by negative enrichment. DNA of the CDR3: TGTGCCTGGAGTCCGGGCAGGGACCAGTACAATGAGCAGTTCTTC. Protein product: CAWSPGRDQYNEQFF.